The clone carrying this TCR beta chain was seen at least ten times. Its antigen remains unidentified. The CDR3 loop spans 16 amino acids. CDR1 SGHNT and CDR2 YYREEE come from the germline V gene (reference sequence). Between the trimmed V and J ends, which lost 2 bases and 8 bases, there was a span of 23 bases. TCRdb analysed the 5' RACE reads with MiXCR anew, one entry per CDR3 protein. Found here are 200,000 to 250,000 distinct CDR3 sequences, around 6.8% of them singletons; the top ten hold approximately 2%. The data were taken from a study of identical twins. Whole-study findings and limits: Part of the zero-insertion signal could reflect confounding by invariant MAIT and iNKT cells.

The sample was also linked to a second study, of yellow fever vaccine responses in identical twins.

What was sequenced was memory (CD45RO+) T cells sorted from blood. The rearrangement uses TRBV5-4 and TRBJ2-7; possible D gene TRBD1, 6 bases. The receptor was isolated from a woman aged 18-35 years in good health. The DNA for the CDR3 is TGTGCCAGCAGCTTATCTATTGACAGGAGTGAGCCGAAGCAGTACTTC. Translated, it gives CASSLSIDRSEPKQYF.